Listed below are T cell receptor beta chains from one sample, sequenced in a study of blood T cells in healthy people across ages. TCRdb used MiXCR to reprocess the 5' RACE reads, holding one entry per CDR3 protein. The sample shows about 1,400,000 distinct CDR3 sequences, approximately 59% of them seen only once. The material sequenced was blood. Receptor source: a man between 18 and 29 years old in good health. Both conserved end residues are part of each CDR3. Each record gives: J gene, clone size, V gene, D gene, CDR3 DNA, CDR3 protein. A D gene is named only where the DNA matches it firmly. Where a row states a size, it is once, few, many or the class of an expanded clone; other rows omit it.

TRBJ1-1	few	TRBV27	TRBD1	TGTGCCAGCAGGGGACAGGAAGCTTTCTTT	CASRGQEAFF
TRBJ2-5	NA	TRBV5-4	NA	TGTGCCAGCAGGACATTCCTCCGACAGACCCAGTACTTC	CASRTFLRQTQYF
TRBJ2-1	few	TRBV29-1	TRBD2	TGCAGCGTCCTCCCCGGGACTAGCGGGGACCGCTACAATGAGCAGTTCTTC	CSVLPGTSGDRYNEQFF
TRBJ1-1	NA	TRBV12-3/TRBV12-4	NA	TGTGCCAGCAGTCACACTCACAGGGCGGGGACTGAAGCTTTCTTT	CASSHTHRAGTEAFF
TRBJ1-2	few	TRBV12-3/TRBV12-4	TRBD1	TGTGCCAGCAGTGGCGGGACAGGAGCATATGGCTACACCTTC	CASSGGTGAYGYTF
TRBJ2-1	NA	TRBV4-2	TRBD2	TGTGCCAGCAGCCAAGGGGGACTAGCGGGAGCGCCTCTGGAGCAGTTCTTC	CASSQGGLAGAPLEQFF
TRBJ2-1	NA	TRBV27	NA	TGTGCCAGCAGTCTCGAATTATGGACGGACTACAATGAGCAGTTCTTC	CASSLELWTDYNEQFF
TRBJ2-7	NA	TRBV4-2	NA	TGTGCCAGCAGCCTAAGGGCGGGACCGGGAGAGCAGTACTTC	CASSLRAGPGEQYF
TRBJ1-4	few	TRBV6-6	NA	TGTGCCAGCAGTTACTCCCAGGCAGGGACTAATGAAAAACTGTTTTTT	CASSYSQAGTNEKLFF
TRBJ2-1	NA	TRBV4-3	TRBD2	TGCGCCAGCAGCCATCGGCTAGCGGGTTTCCCCAGGAATGAGCAGTTCTTC	CASSHRLAGFPRNEQFF
TRBJ2-7	NA	TRBV5-1	TRBD1	TGCGCCAGCAGCTTGGTCGGGACAGGGTGGGACGAGCAGTACTTC	CASSLVGTGWDEQYF
TRBJ2-3	NA	TRBV10-3	TRBD2	TGTGCCATCAGTAAAACTAGCGGGACAGATACGCAGTATTTT	CAISKTSGTDTQYF
TRBJ2-5	NA	TRBV12-3/TRBV12-4	NA	TGTGCCAGCAGCGCCGGACAGATCCGAGAGGGGGAGCAGTACTTC	CASSAGQIREGEQYF
TRBJ2-3	NA	TRBV7-9	NA	TGTGCCAGCAGCTTAGTCGCGGTCCAGGCGGCAGATACGCAGTATTTT	CASSLVAVQAADTQYF
TRBJ1-4	NA	TRBV7-9	NA	TGTGCCAGCAGCTTAGGGACAGTATCCGAAAAACTGTTTTTT	CASSLGTVSEKLFF
TRBJ2-2	NA	TRBV6-1	TRBD1	TGTGCCAGCGGAGACAGGGGACGGGGCGGGGAGCTGTTTTTT	CASGDRGRGGELFF
TRBJ2-3	few	TRBV5-1	TRBD2	TGCGCCAGCAGCTTGGCCGTACTAGCGGGAGATTTAGGAGATACGCAGTATTTT	CASSLAVLAGDLGDTQYF
TRBJ2-2	few	TRBV4-2	TRBD2	TGTGCCAGCAGCCAAGTGGCTAGCGGGCGCACCGGGGAGCTGTTTTTT	CASSQVASGRTGELFF
TRBJ1-2	NA	TRBV5-1	NA	TGCGCCAGCAGCTTGGGTCCGTGGGGAGGAGATGGCTACACCTTC	CASSLGPWGGDGYTF
TRBJ2-3	NA	TRBV9	NA	TGTGCCAGCAGCGTAGGGGCCAGGGACCTGGATACGCAGTATTTT	CASSVGARDLDTQYF
TRBJ2-5	NA	TRBV29-1	TRBD1	TGCAGCGTTGTGGGACAGGGAGTCCAAGAGACCCAGTACTTC	CSVVGQGVQETQYF
TRBJ1-2	NA	TRBV20-1	TRBD1	TGCAGTGCTAGAGATAAGTGGGACAGAACTGGCTACACCTTC	CSARDKWDRTGYTF
TRBJ2-7	NA	TRBV4-2	NA	TGTGCCAGCAGCCAAGAGAGGGTCTTCTACGAGCAGTACTTC	CASSQERVFYEQYF
TRBJ2-7	few	TRBV4-1	NA	TGCGCCAGCAGCCAAGAGATAGGCGAGCAGTACTTC	CASSQEIGEQYF
TRBJ2-5	NA	TRBV12-3/TRBV12-4	NA	TGTGCCAGCAGCCATCGTACGGATCTGATTGGGACCCAGTACTTC	CASSHRTDLIGTQYF
TRBJ1-5	NA	TRBV16	TRBD1	TGTGCCAGCAGCCAATTGACAGGGAATAGCAATCAGCCCCAGCATTTT	CASSQLTGNSNQPQHF
TRBJ1-2	NA	TRBV9	NA	TGTGCCAGCAGCGTCGGGAAAAAAGGCGGGTACACCTTC	CASSVGKKGGYTF
TRBJ1-6	NA	TRBV2	NA	TGTGCCAGCAGTGAAGAACGGACAGACTATAATTCACCCCTCCACTTT	CASSEERTDYNSPLHF
TRBJ2-5	NA	TRBV29-1	NA	TGCAGCGTTGAGGCAGGGATGGAGACCCAGTACTTC	CSVEAGMETQYF